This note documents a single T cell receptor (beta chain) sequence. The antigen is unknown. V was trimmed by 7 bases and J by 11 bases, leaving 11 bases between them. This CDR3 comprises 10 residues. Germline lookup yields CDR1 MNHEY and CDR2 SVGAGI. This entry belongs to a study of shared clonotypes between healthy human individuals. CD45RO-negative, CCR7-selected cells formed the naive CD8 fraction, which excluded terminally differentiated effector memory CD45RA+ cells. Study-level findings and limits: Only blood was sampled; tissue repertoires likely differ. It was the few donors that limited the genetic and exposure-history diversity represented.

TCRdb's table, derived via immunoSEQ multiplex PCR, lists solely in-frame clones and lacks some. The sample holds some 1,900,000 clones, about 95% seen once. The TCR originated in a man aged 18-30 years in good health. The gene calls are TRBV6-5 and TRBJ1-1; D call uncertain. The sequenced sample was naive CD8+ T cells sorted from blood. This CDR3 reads CASTPLGAFF. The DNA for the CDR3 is TGTGCCAGCACCCCGCTGGGGGCTTTCTTT.